Below, one T cell receptor beta chain is given with its context. This clonotype was counted between two and nine times. Its antigen is still unknown. Base qualities are not provided; no much larger clone lies one nucleotide away. Patients chosen for sequencing had shown expansion of CD8+CD57+ cells by flow cytometry. All patients had severe acquired aplastic anemia diagnosed by International Study of Aplastic Anemia and Agranulocytosis and Camitta criteria. At the time blood was sampled, none of the patients had received any therapy. TCR repertoires of sorted CD4+ and CD8+ blood T cells from severe aplastic anemia patients and healthy subjects were deep-sequenced in the study. Patients were enrolled in the USA under clinicaltrials.gov protocols 00001620, 01623167, 00001397, 00071045, 00081523 and 00961064. Ficoll-Paque density gradient centrifugation was used to isolate peripheral blood mononuclear cells. Before DNA extraction, CD4+ and CD8+ T cells were sorted with FACS or magnetic beads.

The data were obtained in a study of CD8+CD57+ T cells in acquired aplastic anemia (dated by TCRdb to the late 2010s). About the study as a whole: DNA extracted from sorted CD4+ and CD8+ cells had a mean of approximately 3.4 ug, with a range of about 0.18 to 27.4 ug. CD8+CD57+ expansion was defined as a frequency above the mean frequency observed in healthy subjects.

Genomic DNA was used as template for profiling of TCR beta VDJ combinations and CDR3 sequences. An Illumina HiSeq 2000 was used for TCR repertoire sequencing. In the source study's methods: Repertoires were assessed using TRBV/TRBJ rearrangement plots, CDR3 size and DJ length profiles, and Simpson's diversity index. The most abundant DNA sequence in the deep sequencing data was taken as the immunodominant clone. CDR3 amino acid sequences were checked for sharing across subjects and were also compared against the VDJdb database and published repertoires. The public sequencing data were trimmed at Q25 with fastp and processed into clonotypes with MiXCR by TCRdb, which kept only in-frame beta chains. All rows with the same CDR3 protein become a single entry with the most common DNA and genes. The V and J calls were determined by TCRdb, not by the authors. The sample profile shows just over 150,000 distinct CDR3 sequences; 40% to 50% of them were found once. Over 25% of the sample is in the top ten clones.

What the study reported, not specific to this receptor: Although 25 to 30 CD8+ CDR3 sequences were shared by patients and controls, these sequences appeared highly expressed in patients and within the immunodominant clones of patients. Between patients and healthy controls, no significant difference in CD8+ Simpson's diversity was found (P=0.060).

CDR1 and CDR2 were assigned from the germline V gene (reference sequence) as LNHNV and YYDKDF. Trimming at the junction amounts to 6 bases on V and 3 bases on J, and the germline ends lie 9 bases apart. The CDR3 covers 13 residues, taking in both the cysteine and the phenylalanine. Just CDR3 DNA is preserved here, 39 bases in frame from base 1. This TCR came from a human donor with aplastic anemia. Recombination joined TRBV15 with TRBJ1-5; the D gene is not confidently resolved. Material: sorted CD4+, CD8+, or CD8+CD57+ T cells (not recorded which) from PBMCs. CDR3 reads: CATSGQINQPQHF. The DNA reads TGTGCCACCAGTGGGCAAATCAATCAGCCCCAGCATTTT.